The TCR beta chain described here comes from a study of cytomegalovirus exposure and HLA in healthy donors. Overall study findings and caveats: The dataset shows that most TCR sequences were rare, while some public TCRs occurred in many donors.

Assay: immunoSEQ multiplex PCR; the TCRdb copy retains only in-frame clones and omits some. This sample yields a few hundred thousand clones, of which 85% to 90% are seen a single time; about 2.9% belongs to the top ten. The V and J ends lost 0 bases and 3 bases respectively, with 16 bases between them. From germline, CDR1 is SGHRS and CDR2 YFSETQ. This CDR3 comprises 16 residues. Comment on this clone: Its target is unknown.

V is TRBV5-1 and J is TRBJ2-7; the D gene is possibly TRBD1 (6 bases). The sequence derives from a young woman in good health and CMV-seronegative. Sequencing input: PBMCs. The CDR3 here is CASSLVAGAPHYEQYF. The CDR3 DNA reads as TGCGCCAGCAGCTTGGTTGCAGGGGCACCTCACTACGAGCAGTACTTC.